The rows below give T cell receptor beta chains drawn from one sample of a study of blood T cell repertoires in COVID-19. Assay: immunoSEQ multiplex PCR; the TCRdb copy retains only in-frame clones and omits some. The table records 200,000 to 250,000 clones, more than 70% of them present only once. Specimen: peripheral blood. The origin of the receptors is a man aged 50 to 60 with COVID-19, enrolled during active disease. Each CDR3 is given with its conserved first and last residue. The D gene is left open where the match is weak. For some rows the clone size is stated as once, few or many, or as a class when expanded; others skip it.

J	D	V	size	DNA	CDR3
TRBJ1-6	NA	TRBV6-4	few	TGTGCCAGCAGCGATACGTCGAGCTCAGGTCCCCTCCACTTT	CASSDTSSSGPLHF
TRBJ2-5	TRBD2	TRBV9	NA	TGTGCCAGCAGCGTAGCGGCGGGAGTGGGCCAAGAGACCCAGTACTTC	CASSVAAGVGQETQYF
TRBJ1-1	NA	TRBV28	once	TGTGCCAGCAGTTCCCGGGACATTACGAACACTGAAGCTTTCTTT	CASSSRDITNTEAFF
TRBJ2-5	NA	TRBV7-9	NA	TGTGCCAGCAGAAACCGGGGGAGCGAAGAGACCCAGTACTTC	CASRNRGSEETQYF
TRBJ2-1	TRBD1	TRBV2	once	TGTGCCACCGAACCCGGGACAGGGGTAGGCAATGAGCAGTTCTTC	CATEPGTGVGNEQFF
TRBJ1-4	NA	TRBV4-1	NA	TGCGCCAGCAGCCAAGCGGGGCAGGGGACTGAAAAACTGTTTTTT	CASSQAGQGTEKLFF
TRBJ2-2	NA	TRBV7-3	NA	TGTGCCAGCAGCTCCGCACTTGGCGGGGCTGACGGGGAGCTGTTTTTT	CASSSALGGADGELFF
TRBJ2-7	NA	TRBV6-5	NA	TGTGCCAGCAGTTATACTCGGGGCGAGCAGTACTTC	CASSYTRGEQYF
TRBJ2-3	NA	TRBV6-2/TRBV6-3	NA	TGTGCCAGCAGTTACGAGGGGGTCGCGGGTACGCAGTATTTT	CASSYEGVAGTQYF
TRBJ2-5	TRBD1	TRBV6-6	NA	TGTGCCAGCAACCACGGACAGGGCCAAGAGACCCAGTACTTC	CASNHGQGQETQYF
TRBJ2-3	TRBD2	TRBV18	NA	TGTGCCAGCTCACCTGCTAGCGGGGGTTCTTTCACCCCTACGCAGTATTTT	CASSPASGGSFTPTQYF
TRBJ1-5	TRBD1	TRBV28	NA	TGTGCCAGCAGTCGACGGACAGGGGGAGCCAATCAGCCCCAGCATTTT	CASSRRTGGANQPQHF
TRBJ2-1	NA	TRBV5-1	NA	TGCGCCAGCAGCTTGGTGATAGCGGAGCCATTGCCGTTCTTC	CASSLVIAEPLPFF
TRBJ1-1	TRBD1	TRBV29-1	once	TGCAGCGCCCGGGGACAGGGGGCAACTGAAGCTTTCTTT	CSARGQGATEAFF
TRBJ1-4	TRBD1	TRBV7-9	NA	TGTGCCAGCAGCTATGACCCGGGACAGGGTGATGAAAAACTGTTTTTT	CASSYDPGQGDEKLFF
TRBJ2-2	NA	TRBV12-3/TRBV12-4	NA	TGTGCCAGCAGTTTAAGGGGCCAGAGGGAGCTGTTTTTT	CASSLRGQRELFF
TRBJ2-7	TRBD1	TRBV5-1	NA	TGCGCCAGCAGCCGTCGTATCGGGACAGGGGGCTCCTACGAGCAGTACTTC	CASSRRIGTGGSYEQYF
TRBJ1-5	TRBD1	TRBV19	NA	TGTGCCAGTACCATGGCGGGACAGGGTAATCAGCCCCAGCATTTT	CASTMAGQGNQPQHF
TRBJ1-4	NA	TRBV6-5	NA	TGTGCCAGCAGTTTCACGACAGGAACTAATGAAAAACTGTTTTTT	CASSFTTGTNEKLFF
TRBJ2-5	NA	TRBV2	NA	TGTGCCAGCAGCCTAGCCTTCGGAGAGACCCAGTACTTC	CASSLAFGETQYF
TRBJ2-1	TRBD2	TRBV24-1	NA	TGTGCCACCAGTGATACGGGACTAGCGGGAAATGAGCAGTTCTTC	CATSDTGLAGNEQFF
TRBJ1-6	TRBD1	TRBV15	NA	TGTGCCACCAGCAGAGTAGGGGGCGCGGATTCACCCCTCCACTTT	CATSRVGGADSPLHF
TRBJ2-3	TRBD2	TRBV2	NA	TGTGCCAGCAGTGATCCGGGACTAGCGGGTACAGATACGCAGTATTTT	CASSDPGLAGTDTQYF
TRBJ1-2	NA	TRBV7-9	NA	TGTGCCAGCAGCCCGAGGGTTGGCTACACCTTC	CASSPRVGYTF
TRBJ1-1	TRBD1	TRBV5-1	NA	TGCGCCAGCAGCCTCCGGGACAGGGCCTTGGGGGACACTGAAGCTTTCTTT	CASSLRDRALGDTEAFF
TRBJ2-4	NA	TRBV18	NA	TGTGCCAGCTCACCACAAACTAGCAGGGCCAAAAACATTCAGTACTTC	CASSPQTSRAKNIQYF
TRBJ2-7	TRBD2	TRBV7-9	NA	TGTGCCAGCAGCTCGTTGACTAGCGGGAGCTACGAGCAGTACTTC	CASSSLTSGSYEQYF
TRBJ2-7	TRBD1	TRBV19	NA	TGTGCCAGTAGTATAGACACAGGGGTCGAGCAGTACTTC	CASSIDTGVEQYF
TRBJ1-5	NA	TRBV30	NA	TGTGCCTGGAGGAAAGGGGGTGACAATCAGCCCCAGCATTTT	CAWRKGGDNQPQHF
TRBJ2-2	TRBD2	TRBV5-1	NA	TGCGCCAGCAGCTTGGGCCTAGCGGAGATCACCGGGGAGCTGTTTTTT	CASSLGLAEITGELFF
TRBJ1-2	TRBD1	TRBV7-2	NA	TGTGCCAGCAGCCCGGGGACAGGGGGCCTCTATGGCTACACCTTC	CASSPGTGGLYGYTF
TRBJ2-3	TRBD1	TRBV18	NA	TGTGCCAGCTCACCCCGAAGCCAGGGGGGCACAGATACGCAGTATTTT	CASSPRSQGGTDTQYF
TRBJ2-1	NA	TRBV11-2	NA	TGTGCCAGCAGCTTTAGTGGTGAGCAGTTCTTC	CASSFSGEQFF
TRBJ2-7	TRBD2	TRBV19	NA	TGTGCCAGTACCCCCGGCGTGCGGGGGGGCGCCGAGCAGTACTTC	CASTPGVRGGAEQYF
TRBJ2-7	TRBD1	TRBV19	NA	TGTGCCAGTTCACGACTGGGACAGGGCCTTACCTACGAGCAGTACTTC	CASSRLGQGLTYEQYF
TRBJ2-3	TRBD2	TRBV5-4	NA	TGTGCCAGCAGCTTACTAGCGGGAGGGCCGGGCACAGATACGCAGTATTTT	CASSLLAGGPGTDTQYF
TRBJ2-2	NA	TRBV7-2	NA	TGTGCCAGCAGCTATAGTGGGGCAGGACCGAACACCGGGGAGCTGTTTTTT	CASSYSGAGPNTGELFF
TRBJ2-7	NA	TRBV28	NA	TGTGCCAGCAGTTTGGGGCCCTCTCCGGCGCAGTACTTC	CASSLGPSPAQYF
TRBJ1-2	NA	TRBV3-1/TRBV3-2	NA	TGTGCCAGCAGCCAAGTTCAGGGTAGCGGCTACACCTTC	CASSQVQGSGYTF
TRBJ1-2	NA	TRBV3-1/TRBV3-2	once	TGTGCCAGCAGCCATCTAAACTATGGCTACACCTTC	CASSHLNYGYTF
TRBJ2-7	NA	TRBV27	NA	TGTGCCAGCAGACCTGGACAGACCTACGAGCAGTACTTC	CASRPGQTYEQYF
TRBJ2-7	NA	TRBV18	NA	TGTGCCAGCTCACCACTTGGGCACCAAGGATACGAGCAGTACTTC	CASSPLGHQGYEQYF
TRBJ2-5	TRBD1	TRBV5-1	NA	TGCGCCAGCAGCTTGGCCAGGGGGCACGAGACCCAGTACTTC	CASSLARGHETQYF
TRBJ2-5	TRBD2	TRBV11-3	NA	TGTGCCAGCAGCAGCGGGACTAGCGGGAGTTCGGAGACCCAGTACTTC	CASSSGTSGSSETQYF
TRBJ2-7	NA	TRBV3-1/TRBV3-2	NA	TGTGCCAGCAGCCACAGGGGCCCCTACGAGCAGTACTTC	CASSHRGPYEQYF
TRBJ2-1	TRBD2	TRBV3-1/TRBV3-2	NA	TGTGCCAGCAGCCAAGATCGCAGGACTAGCGGGAGGGCCTTCGATGAGCAGTTCTTC	CASSQDRRTSGRAFDEQFF
TRBJ2-7	NA	TRBV5-1	NA	TGCGCCAGCAGCTTGGCGGGCGGGAAAGACGAGCAGTACTTC	CASSLAGGKDEQYF
TRBJ2-1	NA	TRBV6-5	NA	TGTGCCAGCAGCCCCAGGGGAGGGCCTGGGGATGAGCAGTTCTTC	CASSPRGGPGDEQFF